These 17 T cell receptor beta chains were all obtained from the same sample, sequenced in a study of glioma-infiltrating T cells after dendritic cell vaccination. Method: immunoSEQ multiplex PCR; TCRdb's copy keeps in-frame clones and lacks some. The sample lists approximately 100,000 clones; about four fifths were seen once. This specimen was blood, taken before dendritic cell vaccination. These receptors all come from a human donor with glioblastoma.

The rearrangement joins TRBV18 to TRBJ2-2; D is perhaps TRBD2 (6 bases). The length of the CDR3 is 16 residues. Per germline, CDR1 KGHSH and CDR2 LQKENI. Trimming cost V 4 bases and J 5 bases, with 17 bases left between them. CDR3 coding DNA: TGTGCCAGCTCACGCGCTGGGACTCCCGGGACCGGGGAGCTGTTTTTT. It encodes CASSRAGTPGTGELFF. Combining the CDR3 with reference TRBV18 and TRBJ2-2 gives the whole variable domain NAGVMQNPRHLVRRRGQEARLRCSPMKGHSHVYWYRQLPEEGLKFMVYLQKENIIDESGMPKERFSAEFPKEGPSILRIQQVVRGDSAAYFCASSRAGTPGTGELFFGEGSRLTVL.

The J gene is TRBJ2-7, the V gene TRBV5-1; D possibly corresponds to TRBD2 (6 bases). V lost 2 bases to trimming and J lost 0 bases, with 12 bases between them. The CDR3 runs to 15 residues. CDR1 is SGHRS and CDR2 is YFSETQ in the germline V gene. The CDR3, as DNA: TGCGCCAGCAGCTTTCTGGGGCGGGACTCCTACGAGCAGTACTTC. It specifies CASSFLGRDSYEQYF.

This sequence joins TRBV2 and TRBJ2-5, with TRBD2 matching over 9 bases. The J call may be faulty, since TRBJ2-7 better matches the DNA end. Germline V gene lookup returns CDR1 SNHLY and CDR2 FYNNEI. The CDR3 covers 15 residues. The CDR3 sequence: CASSKGRGGLYEQYF. CDR3 in DNA: TGTGCCAGCAGCAAGGGGCGGGGGGGCCTCTACGAGCAGTACTTC.

The rearrangement joins TRBV5-8 to TRBJ1-2; 7 nucleotides line up with TRBD1. Germline CDR1 and CDR2: SGHTS and YDEGEE. V trimming: 2 bases; J trimming: 0 bases; junction bases outside the gene matches: 10. The length of the CDR3 is 17 residues. The CDR3 DNA is TGTGCCAGCAGCTTTCTTCCGGGACAGCGTACTAACTATGGCTACACCTTC. This codes for CASSFLPGQRTNYGYTF.

This clone showed up just a few times. V and J are TRBV6-5 and TRBJ1-1, with D possibly matching TRBD1 (6 bases). CDR1 and CDR2 (germline): MNHEY, SVGAGI. The V gene lost 2 bases and the J gene lost 1 base, with 8 bases spanning the gap. CDR3 length: 14 amino acids. CDR3 coding DNA: TGTGCCAGCAGTTACGAGACAGGGAACACTGAAGCTTTCTTT. Its translation is CASSYETGNTEAFF.

The rearrangement uses TRBV4-1 and TRBJ2-5; either TRBD1 or TRBD2 may fit D (6 bases each). The J call may be incorrect, as the DNA end agrees better with TRBJ2-7. CDR3 length equals 14 residues. The germline CDR1 and CDR2 sequences are MGHRA and YSYEKL. The CDR3 loop reads CASSQAEGAYEQYF. CDR3 bases: TGCGCCAGCAGCCAAGCGGAGGGGGCCTACGAGCAGTACTTC.

This chain links TRBV9 with TRBJ2-1; D is possibly TRBD1 (5 bases). V shed 2 bases and J shed 4 bases, with 13 bases lying between them. The CDR3 extends over 15 amino acids. CDR1 is SGDLS, CDR2 YYNGEE, per germline. This CDR3 is CASSVGQSPYNEQFF. The CDR3 region has the DNA TGTGCCAGCAGCGTGGGGCAGTCTCCTTACAATGAGCAGTTCTTC. The full variable domain, in which reference TRBV9 and TRBJ2-1 provide the parts outside the CDR3, is DSGVTQTPKHLITATGQRVTLRCSPRSGDLSVYWYQQSLDQGLQFLIQYYNGEERAKGNILERFSAQQFPDLHSELNLSSLELGDSALYFCASSVGQSPYNEQFFGPGTRLTVL.

This clone showed up just a few times. The chain combines TRBV6-6 with TRBJ1-4; tentatively, D is TRBD1 (6 bases). The CDR3 totals 13 residues. The germline gives CDR1 MNHNY, CDR2 SVGAGI (reference sequence). Trimming left V 7 bases short and J 7 bases short, with 13 bases between. The CDR3 DNA sequence: TGTGCCAGCACCCCACAGGGTCGTGAAAAACTGTTTTTT. It translates to CASTPQGREKLFF.

This clone has just one count. V usage is TRBV5-1 and J usage is TRBJ1-1, with 12 bases fitting TRBD1. V gave up 2 bases and J gave up 0 bases; unmatched junction bases: 8. Germline V gene sequence: CDR1 SGHRS, CDR2 YFSETQ. The CDR3 is made up of 18 amino acids. CDR3 in amino acids: CASSLIPGQGALNTEAFF. CDR3 bases: TGCGCCAGCAGCTTAATACCGGGACAGGGGGCCCTGAACACTGAAGCTTTCTTT.

This chain links TRBV5-1 with TRBJ1-2, with TRBD1 identical over 11 bases. With V trimmed by 4 bases and J by 14 bases, 7 bases remained unmatched. Germline CDR1 is SGHRS and CDR2 is YFSETQ. There are 12 residues in the CDR3. The CDR3 sequence is CASSPGQGARTF. CDR3 DNA sequence: TGCGCCAGCAGCCCCGGACAGGGGGCGCGTACCTTC.

The chain joins TRBV6-6 to TRBJ2-7, with 12 bases aligning to TRBD1. V gave up 4 bases and J gave up 3 bases; unmatched junction bases: 4. The length of the CDR3 is 15 residues. Germline CDR1 MNHNY, CDR2 SVGAGI (reference sequence). CDR3 amino acids: CASSSGTGGFYEQYF. CDR3 nucleotide sequence: TGTGCCAGCAGTTCCGGGACAGGGGGCTTCTACGAGCAGTACTTC.

V gene TRBV29-1 combines with J gene TRBJ1-1; 7 positions agree with TRBD1. Unmatched junction bases numbered 11, after V lost 6 bases and J lost 10 bases. The CDR3 has 12 amino acids. Germline V gives CDR1 SQVTM, CDR2 ANQGSEA. CDR3 in amino acids: CSVSRQGSIAFF. CDR3 sequence (DNA): TGCAGCGTCTCGCGACAGGGAAGTATAGCTTTCTTT.

The J gene is TRBJ1-1, the V gene TRBV7-6, with D maybe TRBD1 (6 bases). The CDR3 runs 14 residues. V lost 0 bases to trimming and J lost 6 bases, with 11 bases between them. Germline loops: CDR1 SGHVS, CDR2 FNYEAQ. DNA for the CDR3: TGTGCCAGCAGCTTAGCGAAGGACAGATCTGAAGCTTTCTTT. This gives the protein CASSLAKDRSEAFF.

The chain has TRBV5-1 and TRBJ2-5; TRBD2 is a possible D gene (6 bases). CDR3 size: 15 residues. V dropped 4 bases and J dropped 3 bases, with 16 bases sitting between them. Looked up from germline, CDR1 is SGHRS and CDR2 is YFSETQ. The CDR3 bases are TGCGCCAGCAGCAGGGACTCTGAGACAAAAGAGACCCAGTACTTC. Translation gives CASSRDSETKETQYF.

This clone was observed a few times. This chain's CDR3 is CASSRTSGSVSYNEQFF. CDR3 DNA: TGTGCCAGCAGCCGGACTAGCGGGAGTGTTTCCTACAATGAGCAGTTCTTC. The chain has TRBV5-4 and TRBJ2-1, with 13 bases that match TRBD2. Germline V CDR1 and CDR2: SGHNT, YYREEE (reference sequence). The CDR3 consists of 17 residues. The ends lost 4 bases at V and 1 base at J; junction bases unmatched: 5.

This clone has only one observation. CDR3 nucleotides: TGTGCCAGCAGCCCCCATGGGTGGGGGGAGGGCAATGAGCAGTTCTTC. Protein product: CASSPHGWGEGNEQFF. The gene calls are TRBV7-9 and TRBJ2-1; 7 nucleotides agree with TRBD2. V trimming: 5 bases; J trimming: 6 bases; junction bases outside the gene matches: 13. CDR3 length: 16 residues. Germline V CDR1 and CDR2: SEHNR, FQNEAQ (reference sequence).

A remark on this clone: This CDR3 is also generated by other DNA sequences in the sample. Here the CDR3 DNA reads TGCGCCAGCAGCTTGGGACAGGGAACTTCTGGAAACACCATATATTTT. This sequence encodes CASSLGQGTSGNTIYF. The chain links TRBV5-1 to TRBJ1-3; 7 bases are shared with TRBD1. Germline V gene sequence: CDR1 SGHRS, CDR2 YFSETQ. The trim removed 0 bases at V and 1 base at J, leaving 4 bases unmatched. This CDR3 comprises 16 residues.